Listed below are T cell receptor beta chains from one sample, sequenced in a study of identical twins. From the 5' RACE reads, TCRdb called clonotypes with MiXCR, one entry per CDR3 protein. The profile shows some 710,000 distinct CDR3 sequences, 6% to 6.5% of them singletons. The sequenced sample was naive T cells sorted from blood. All receptors come from a man between 18 and 35 years old in good health. The CDR3 runs from the conserved cysteine through the conserved F or W. The order of the fields is CDR3 length, clone size, V gene, J gene, D gene, CDR3 DNA, CDR3 protein. D genes are given only for firm matches. The size field is filled for only some rows; it gives once, few, many or a size class.

cdr3_length: 15
clone_size: few
v_call: TRBV3-1
j_call: TRBJ2-2
d_call: NA
cdr3_nt: TGTGCCAGCAGCCAGAACCGGGGGTACACCGGGGAGCTGTTTTTT
cdr3_aa: CASSQNRGYTGELFF

cdr3_length: 14
clone_size: NA
v_call: TRBV13
j_call: TRBJ2-1
d_call: TRBD2
cdr3_nt: TGTGCCAGCAGCGGAGGCGGGAGGGCCGTTGAGCAGTTCTTC
cdr3_aa: CASSGGGRAVEQFF

cdr3_length: 14
clone_size: many
v_call: TRBV29-1
j_call: TRBJ1-4
d_call: NA
cdr3_nt: TGCAGCGTTGACGTACTGGGGTCAGGAGAAAAACTGTTTTTT
cdr3_aa: CSVDVLGSGEKLFF

cdr3_length: 16
clone_size: many
v_call: TRBV18
j_call: TRBJ1-1
d_call: NA
cdr3_nt: TGTGCCAGCTCACCTAGCCCTGACTCTATCAACACTGAAGCTTTCTTT
cdr3_aa: CASSPSPDSINTEAFF

cdr3_length: 15
clone_size: many
v_call: TRBV29-1
j_call: TRBJ2-1
d_call: TRBD2
cdr3_nt: TGCAGCGCCTCCCAGGGGGGACTAGCGTACAATGAGCAGTTCTTC
cdr3_aa: CSASQGGLAYNEQFF

cdr3_length: 15
clone_size: many
v_call: TRBV11-1
j_call: TRBJ2-1
d_call: TRBD1
cdr3_nt: TGTGCCAGCAGCTTACGGGACAGGGACTACAATGAGCAGTTCTTC
cdr3_aa: CASSLRDRDYNEQFF

cdr3_length: 15
clone_size: few
v_call: TRBV5-1
j_call: TRBJ2-2
d_call: NA
cdr3_nt: TGCGCCAGCAGCCCCCCGCTTGATTTGACCGGGGAGCTGTTTTTT
cdr3_aa: CASSPPLDLTGELFF

cdr3_length: 12
clone_size: many
v_call: TRBV12-3/TRBV12-4
j_call: TRBJ1-6
d_call: NA
cdr3_nt: TGTGCCAGCAGTTCCCCCCCAGCCCCGTCCCACTTT
cdr3_aa: CASSSPPAPSHF

cdr3_length: 16
clone_size: NA
v_call: TRBV27
j_call: TRBJ1-5
d_call: NA
cdr3_nt: TGTGCCAGCAGGCCAAAGACCCCGGAGAGGGATCAGCCCCAGCATTTT
cdr3_aa: CASRPKTPERDQPQHF

cdr3_length: 15
clone_size: many
v_call: TRBV5-4
j_call: TRBJ2-7
d_call: TRBD2
cdr3_nt: TGTGCCAGCAGCCCCCGCCTAGCGGGAGAGTACGAGCAGTACTTC
cdr3_aa: CASSPRLAGEYEQYF

cdr3_length: 16
clone_size: NA
v_call: TRBV7-7
j_call: TRBJ2-3
d_call: TRBD2
cdr3_nt: TGTGCCAGCAGCCCTACTAGCGGGATGAGTACAGATACGCAGTATTTT
cdr3_aa: CASSPTSGMSTDTQYF

cdr3_length: 15
clone_size: many
v_call: TRBV7-2
j_call: TRBJ1-1
d_call: NA
cdr3_nt: TGTGCCAGCAGCTTCCCCCCCTACATGAACACTGAAGCTTTCTTT
cdr3_aa: CASSFPPYMNTEAFF

cdr3_length: 15
clone_size: many
v_call: TRBV6-1
j_call: TRBJ2-7
d_call: NA
cdr3_nt: TGTGCCAGCAAGGGGACCGAGACGGTGCCGTGGGAGCAGTACTTC
cdr3_aa: CASKGTETVPWEQYF

cdr3_length: 20
clone_size: NA
v_call: TRBV9
j_call: TRBJ2-6
d_call: TRBD1
cdr3_nt: TGTGCCAGCAGCGTAGAATGGACAGGGGGCGCAAACTCTGGGGCCAACGTCCTGACTTTC
cdr3_aa: CASSVEWTGGANSGANVLTF

cdr3_length: 13
clone_size: few
v_call: TRBV30
j_call: TRBJ1-2
d_call: NA
cdr3_nt: TGTGCCTGGACCCGTAGCAGGGTCGGCGGCTACACCTTC
cdr3_aa: CAWTRSRVGGYTF

cdr3_length: 14
clone_size: NA
v_call: TRBV14
j_call: TRBJ2-5
d_call: NA
cdr3_nt: TGTGCCAGCAGCCAAGATGGAGGTCAAGAGACCCAGTACTTC
cdr3_aa: CASSQDGGQETQYF

cdr3_length: 18
clone_size: NA
v_call: TRBV11-2
j_call: TRBJ2-1
d_call: TRBD2
cdr3_nt: TGTGCCAGCAGGGGAGATGGCCTAGCGGCAATCCTGGGGAAGGGGCAGTTCTTC
cdr3_aa: CASRGDGLAAILGKGQFF

cdr3_length: 16
clone_size: many
v_call: TRBV29-1
j_call: TRBJ2-5
d_call: NA
cdr3_nt: TGCAGCGTTGAAGATCAAGGGGACCCACTCCAAGAGACCCAGTACTTC
cdr3_aa: CSVEDQGDPLQETQYF

cdr3_length: 15
clone_size: many
v_call: TRBV4-1
j_call: TRBJ2-3
d_call: NA
cdr3_nt: TGCGCCAGCAGCCACCAAGCAGGAGCGGCAGATACGCAGTATTTT
cdr3_aa: CASSHQAGAADTQYF

cdr3_length: 15
clone_size: NA
v_call: TRBV19
j_call: TRBJ2-1
d_call: NA
cdr3_nt: TGTGCCAGTAGTATAGGAGTCATGGGAATCGATGAGCAGTTCTTC
cdr3_aa: CASSIGVMGIDEQFF

cdr3_length: 12
clone_size: many
v_call: TRBV29-1
j_call: TRBJ2-1
d_call: TRBD2
cdr3_nt: TGCAGCGTTGAAATAACTAGCGGGGATCAGTTCTTC
cdr3_aa: CSVEITSGDQFF

cdr3_length: 13
clone_size: many
v_call: TRBV28
j_call: TRBJ2-7
d_call: NA
cdr3_nt: TGTGCCAGCAGTTCCAAATGGGTCTACGAGCAGTACTTC
cdr3_aa: CASSSKWVYEQYF

cdr3_length: 14
clone_size: many
v_call: TRBV12-3/TRBV12-4
j_call: TRBJ2-1
d_call: TRBD1
cdr3_nt: TGTGCCAGCAGACGGACAGGGGCAACGTATGAGCAGTTCTTC
cdr3_aa: CASRRTGATYEQFF

cdr3_length: 15
clone_size: many
v_call: TRBV7-9
j_call: TRBJ2-2
d_call: NA
cdr3_nt: TGTGCCAGCAGCCGCGCCGAAGGGGCAGCCGGGGAGCTGTTTTTT
cdr3_aa: CASSRAEGAAGELFF

cdr3_length: 15
clone_size: many
v_call: TRBV9
j_call: TRBJ2-7
d_call: NA
cdr3_nt: TGTGCCAGCAGCCCCCTCTTGGAGGGCCCCTACGAGCAGTACTTC
cdr3_aa: CASSPLLEGPYEQYF

cdr3_length: 18
clone_size: many
v_call: TRBV12-3/TRBV12-4
j_call: TRBJ2-1
d_call: TRBD2
cdr3_nt: TGTGCCAGCAGTTTGGAGCTAGCGGGAGGGCTACACTACAATGAGCAGTTCTTC
cdr3_aa: CASSLELAGGLHYNEQFF

cdr3_length: 16
clone_size: few
v_call: TRBV19
j_call: TRBJ1-5
d_call: NA
cdr3_nt: TGTGCCAGTAGTAAGGTTGCGAGGACAGGCAATCAGCCCCAGCATTTT
cdr3_aa: CASSKVARTGNQPQHF

cdr3_length: 16
clone_size: few
v_call: TRBV12-3/TRBV12-4
j_call: TRBJ2-1
d_call: TRBD2
cdr3_nt: TGTGCCAGCAGGGGAACCGGGACTAGCAGCGACAATGAGCAGTTCTTC
cdr3_aa: CASRGTGTSSDNEQFF

cdr3_length: 14
clone_size: few
v_call: TRBV7-9
j_call: TRBJ1-5
d_call: NA
cdr3_nt: TGTGCCAGCAGGCCCATGGGGTACAATCAGCCCCAGCATTTT
cdr3_aa: CASRPMGYNQPQHF

cdr3_length: 13
clone_size: many
v_call: TRBV6-1
j_call: TRBJ2-2
d_call: NA
cdr3_nt: TGTGCCAGCAGACCCAGAGGTACCGGGGAGCTGTTTTTT
cdr3_aa: CASRPRGTGELFF

cdr3_length: 14
clone_size: few
v_call: TRBV6-5
j_call: TRBJ2-7
d_call: NA
cdr3_nt: TGTGCCAGCAGTTTAGGGAAGGAGGCCTACGAGCAGTACTTC
cdr3_aa: CASSLGKEAYEQYF

cdr3_length: 12
clone_size: few
v_call: TRBV29-1
j_call: TRBJ2-5
d_call: NA
cdr3_nt: TGCAGCGGACAGGAACCCCAAGAGACCCAGTACTTC
cdr3_aa: CSGQEPQETQYF

cdr3_length: 17
clone_size: NA
v_call: TRBV12-3/TRBV12-4
j_call: TRBJ2-1
d_call: TRBD2
cdr3_nt: TGTGCCAGCAGCCAGAGAGGACTAGCGGGAGGAAGCAATGAGCAGTTCTTC
cdr3_aa: CASSQRGLAGGSNEQFF

cdr3_length: 17
clone_size: many
v_call: TRBV7-2
j_call: TRBJ2-3
d_call: TRBD2
cdr3_nt: TGTGCCAGCAGCTTACTGGGTAGCGGGAGGAGAGGAGATACGCAGTATTTT
cdr3_aa: CASSLLGSGRRGDTQYF

cdr3_length: 11
clone_size: NA
v_call: TRBV11-2
j_call: TRBJ2-3
d_call: NA
cdr3_nt: TGTGCCAGCAGCGGCACTAACGCACAGTATTTT
cdr3_aa: CASSGTNAQYF

cdr3_length: 16
clone_size: NA
v_call: TRBV6-5
j_call: TRBJ1-3
d_call: NA
cdr3_nt: TGTGCCAGCAGTTACTCACTCGTACAGGGCGGCCACACCATATATTTT
cdr3_aa: CASSYSLVQGGHTIYF

cdr3_length: 16
clone_size: many
v_call: TRBV11-2
j_call: TRBJ1-1
d_call: NA
cdr3_nt: TGTGCCAGCAGCCAAAGAAGTCCGCTTCGGAACACTGAAGCTTTCTTT
cdr3_aa: CASSQRSPLRNTEAFF

cdr3_length: 15
clone_size: many
v_call: TRBV9
j_call: TRBJ2-7
d_call: TRBD1
cdr3_nt: TGTGCCAGCAGCCCCGGGACAGGGTCAGCCTACGAGCAGTACTTC
cdr3_aa: CASSPGTGSAYEQYF

cdr3_length: 15
clone_size: once
v_call: TRBV4-3
j_call: TRBJ2-1
d_call: TRBD2
cdr3_nt: TGCTCCAGCAGCCAAGGACTAGCGGGAGCTAAAGAGCAGTTCTTC
cdr3_aa: CSSSQGLAGAKEQFF

cdr3_length: 14
clone_size: many
v_call: TRBV29-1
j_call: TRBJ2-1
d_call: TRBD2
cdr3_nt: TGCAGCGTTGCCTTTGTAGCGGGAGGTTATGAGCAGTTCTTC
cdr3_aa: CSVAFVAGGYEQFF

cdr3_length: 12
clone_size: many
v_call: TRBV25-1
j_call: TRBJ2-5
d_call: NA
cdr3_nt: TGTGCCAGCAGTGAATATGGAGAGACCCAGTACTTC
cdr3_aa: CASSEYGETQYF

cdr3_length: 15
clone_size: few
v_call: TRBV19
j_call: TRBJ1-4
d_call: NA
cdr3_nt: TGTGCCAGTAGTATAACCCAACTCAAACCCCTCCTACGACCGTTT
cdr3_aa: CASSITQLKPLLRPF

cdr3_length: 13
clone_size: few
v_call: TRBV13
j_call: TRBJ2-7
d_call: TRBD1
cdr3_nt: TGTGCCAGCAGCTCTCGAGGGGGCCGGGAGCAGTACTTC
cdr3_aa: CASSSRGGREQYF

cdr3_length: 16
clone_size: many
v_call: TRBV24-1
j_call: TRBJ1-2
d_call: NA
cdr3_nt: TGTGCCACCAGTGATGTGAATGGAGGGACGTGGGGTGGCTACACCTTC
cdr3_aa: CATSDVNGGTWGGYTF

cdr3_length: 16
clone_size: few
v_call: TRBV24-1
j_call: TRBJ2-3
d_call: NA
cdr3_nt: TGTGCCACCAGTGCCCTGAGTAATGTGGGACAAGATACGCAGTATTTT
cdr3_aa: CATSALSNVGQDTQYF

cdr3_length: 17
clone_size: many
v_call: TRBV4-2
j_call: TRBJ1-5
d_call: NA
cdr3_nt: TGTGCCAGCAGCCAAGTTATAGGGGGATATAGCAATCAGCCCCAGCATTTT
cdr3_aa: CASSQVIGGYSNQPQHF

cdr3_length: 15
clone_size: many
v_call: TRBV5-4
j_call: TRBJ2-1
d_call: NA
cdr3_nt: TGTGCCAGCAGCGCATCCGGGACCCTTATCAATGAGCAGTTCTTC
cdr3_aa: CASSASGTLINEQFF